These 3 T cell receptor beta chains were all obtained from the same sample, sequenced in a study of shared clonotypes between healthy human individuals. Repertoires were generated with immunoSEQ multiplex PCR, while TCRdb's copy carries only in-frame clones and drops some. The sample records about 2 million clones, 85% to 95% being singletons. Naive CD8 populations comprised CD45RO-negative cells positively selected for CCR7, excluding terminally differentiated effector memory CD45RA+ cells. The sequencing sample was made of naive CD8+ T cells sorted from blood. The source is a man between 18 and 29 years old in good health.

This chain joins TRBV1 and TRBJ2-5; TRBD2 is the table's D call and was not checked against the DNA. TRBV1 is an annotated pseudogene. This CDR3 is built from 16 residues. The CDR3 sequence is CTSSLRAVAVRKTQYF. In DNA form, the CDR3 reads TGCACCAGCAGCCTACGAGCGGTTGCCGTTAGAAAAACCCAGTACTTC.

The J gene is TRBJ1-5, the V gene TRBV5-6, with D unclear. Germline values: CDR1 SGHDT, CDR2 YYEEEE. The CDR3 runs 13 residues. The V end was cut by 0 bases, the J end by 5 bases, with 6 bases between. This CDR3 reads CASSLGSYQPQHF. CDR3 DNA: TGTGCCAGCAGCTTGGGAAGTTATCAGCCCCAGCATTTT.

Regarding this clone: This sample also contains other DNA sequences that code for the same CDR3. The chain joins TRBV7-9 to TRBJ2-3; D may be TRBD2 (5 bases). From germline, CDR1 is SEHNR and CDR2 FQNEAQ (reference sequence). This CDR3 region has 13 residues. Trimming took 6 bases from V and 3 from J, leaving 10 bases between them. The chain's CDR3 is CASRPGSTDTQYF. Written as DNA, the CDR3 is TGTGCCAGCAGGCCGGGATCTACAGATACGCAGTATTTT.